This T cell receptor (beta chain) was sequenced for a study of blood T cell repertoires in COVID-19. V dropped 3 bases and J dropped 7 bases, with 13 bases sitting between them. This CDR3 comprises 14 residues. The germline gives CDR1 SGHTA, CDR2 FQGNSA. Sequencing was performed with immunoSEQ multiplex PCR; in TCRdb, only in-frame clones are kept and a portion is missing. The repertoire includes 250,000 to 300,000 clones, around 87% of them detected once, and approximately 1.5% sits in the top ten. This clone showed up just once. This chain connects TRBV7-2 to TRBJ2-4; possibly TRBD1 for D (6 bases). The specimen sequenced was peripheral blood. This sequence was found in a woman between 35 and 50 years old who had recovered from COVID-19. The CDR3 bases are TGTGCCAGCAGCTTGGGGGCTAGCCTGAACATTCAGTACTTC. Amino acid sequence: CASSLGASLNIQYF.